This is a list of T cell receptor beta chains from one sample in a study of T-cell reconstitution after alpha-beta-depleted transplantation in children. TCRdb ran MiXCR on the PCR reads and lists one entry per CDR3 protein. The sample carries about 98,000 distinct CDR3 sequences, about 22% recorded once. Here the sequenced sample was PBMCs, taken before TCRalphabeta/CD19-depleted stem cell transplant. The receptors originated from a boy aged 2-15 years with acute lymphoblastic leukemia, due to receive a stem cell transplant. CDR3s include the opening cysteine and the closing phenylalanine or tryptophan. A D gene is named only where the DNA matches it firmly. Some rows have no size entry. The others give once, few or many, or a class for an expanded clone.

cdr3_nt: TGCAGTGGACTTGATGTGGCCCGCGATTCACCCCTCCACTTT; cdr3_aa: CSGLDVARDSPLHF; v_call: TRBV20-1; clone_size: .; j_call: TRBJ1-6; d_call: .
cdr3_nt: TGTGCCAGCAGCGAAGGCGGGGCAAGCACCGGGGAGCTGTTTTTT; cdr3_aa: CASSEGGASTGELFF; v_call: TRBV5-6; clone_size: few; j_call: TRBJ2-2; d_call: .
cdr3_nt: TGTGCCATCAGTGAAGACTTCCGAGGAGCCGGGGAGCTGTTTTTT; cdr3_aa: CAISEDFRGAGELFF; v_call: TRBV10-3; clone_size: .; j_call: TRBJ2-2; d_call: .
cdr3_nt: TGCGCCAGCAGCCAGGCGATCAGGAACTATGGCTACACCTTC; cdr3_aa: CASSQAIRNYGYTF; v_call: TRBV4-1; clone_size: .; j_call: TRBJ1-2; d_call: .
cdr3_nt: TGTGCCGCGGGGGGGAACGACGGGCGGTGGTACGAGCAGTACTTC; cdr3_aa: CAAGGNDGRWYEQYF; v_call: TRBV9; clone_size: many; j_call: TRBJ2-7; d_call: TRBD2
cdr3_nt: TGTGCCAGCAGCCCCCCGGAAAGGGGCAGGGGAACAGATACGCAGTATTTT; cdr3_aa: CASSPPERGRGTDTQYF; v_call: TRBV7-6; clone_size: .; j_call: TRBJ2-3; d_call: .
cdr3_nt: TGTGCCAGCAGCTTGACCAAACTTGACGAGCAGTTCTTC; cdr3_aa: CASSLTKLDEQFF; v_call: TRBV5-5; clone_size: once; j_call: TRBJ2-1; d_call: .
cdr3_nt: TGTGCCAGCAGCCGAGGGCAGGGAAGGCTAGAGAACACTGAAGCTTTCTTT; cdr3_aa: CASSRGQGRLENTEAFF; v_call: TRBV7-2; clone_size: few; j_call: TRBJ1-1; d_call: .
cdr3_nt: TGTGCCAGCAGTTTTCGGGGTGGAGATACGCATTATTTT; cdr3_aa: CASSFRGGDTHYF; v_call: TRBV27; clone_size: once; j_call: TRBJ2-3; d_call: .
cdr3_nt: TGTGCCAGCAGCTTGGTTGGGCGGAGTAGGATGGGGGATGAGCAGTTCTTC; cdr3_aa: CASSLVGRSRMGDEQFF; v_call: TRBV5-4; clone_size: few; j_call: TRBJ2-1; d_call: .
cdr3_nt: TGTGCCAGCAGTTTAGAGTTGGGGGCACCCCAGCATTTT; cdr3_aa: CASSLELGAPQHF; v_call: TRBV12-3/TRBV12-4; clone_size: many; j_call: TRBJ1-5; d_call: .
cdr3_nt: TGCAGTGCTCGTGGACAGGCTTTAAATGAAGCTTTCTTT; cdr3_aa: CSARGQALNEAFF; v_call: TRBV20-1; clone_size: .; j_call: TRBJ1-1; d_call: TRBD1
cdr3_nt: TGCGCCAGCAGTGAGAGGACGTGGTCTTTACTAGCCAAAAACATTCAGTACTTC; cdr3_aa: CASSERTWSLLAKNIQYF; v_call: TRBV10-2; clone_size: few; j_call: TRBJ2-4; d_call: .
cdr3_nt: TGTGCCAGCAGCTCAATCGAGGGGGGACGCGGAAATGAGCAGTTCTTC; cdr3_aa: CASSSIEGGRGNEQFF; v_call: TRBV7-6; clone_size: .; j_call: TRBJ2-1; d_call: .
cdr3_nt: TGTGCCAGCTCACCAAGTGCGGAATTAGGGAGTGGGAATGAGCAGTTCTTC; cdr3_aa: CASSPSAELGSGNEQFF; v_call: TRBV18; clone_size: .; j_call: TRBJ2-1; d_call: .
cdr3_nt: TGCAGTGCTAGAGAAGGGTTGGGCTATGGCTACACCTTC; cdr3_aa: CSAREGLGYGYTF; v_call: TRBV20-1; clone_size: .; j_call: TRBJ1-2; d_call: .
cdr3_nt: TGCAGTGCTCAACGACTAGCGGCATCCTACGAGCAGTACTTC; cdr3_aa: CSAQRLAASYEQYF; v_call: TRBV20-1; clone_size: many; j_call: TRBJ2-7; d_call: TRBD2
cdr3_nt: TGCAGCGTTGTGGGAGTAAACTCTGGGGCCAACGTCCTGACTTTC; cdr3_aa: CSVVGVNSGANVLTF; v_call: TRBV29-1; clone_size: many; j_call: TRBJ2-6; d_call: .
cdr3_nt: TGCGCCAGCAGCCTGTCGGGCACCAGAATAGCCGGGGAGCTGTTTTTT; cdr3_aa: CASSLSGTRIAGELFF; v_call: TRBV5-1; clone_size: many; j_call: TRBJ2-2; d_call: .
cdr3_nt: TGTGCCAGCAGCTCGGGCGCTGGAGGAGGGGAGCCCCAGCATTTT; cdr3_aa: CASSSGAGGGEPQHF; v_call: TRBV7-2; clone_size: few; j_call: TRBJ1-5; d_call: .
cdr3_nt: TGTGCCATCAGTGAGGCAGGGACCACAGGGAATAAGGATTCACCCCTCCACTTT; cdr3_aa: CAISEAGTTGNKDSPLHF; v_call: TRBV10-3; clone_size: .; j_call: TRBJ1-6; d_call: .
cdr3_nt: TGCGCCAGCAGACTTGCCCTAGTTGACAATGAGCAGTTCTTC; cdr3_aa: CASRLALVDNEQFF; v_call: TRBV5-1; clone_size: .; j_call: TRBJ2-1; d_call: .
cdr3_nt: TGTGCCAGCAGCCACCAAATAGCGGATGCCTGGCACGAGCAGTACTTC; cdr3_aa: CASSHQIADAWHEQYF; v_call: TRBV3-1; clone_size: .; j_call: TRBJ2-7; d_call: .
cdr3_nt: TGTGCCAGCAGCCCTGAAACATTAGAAAGGGGGCGCAGAGAGCAGTACTTC; cdr3_aa: CASSPETLERGRREQYF; v_call: TRBV27; clone_size: .; j_call: TRBJ2-7; d_call: TRBD1
cdr3_nt: TGTGCCAGCAGCGTAGTGAACGGAGGGGCCGGGGGCAATGAGCAGTTCTTC; cdr3_aa: CASSVVNGGAGGNEQFF; v_call: TRBV9; clone_size: .; j_call: TRBJ2-1; d_call: .